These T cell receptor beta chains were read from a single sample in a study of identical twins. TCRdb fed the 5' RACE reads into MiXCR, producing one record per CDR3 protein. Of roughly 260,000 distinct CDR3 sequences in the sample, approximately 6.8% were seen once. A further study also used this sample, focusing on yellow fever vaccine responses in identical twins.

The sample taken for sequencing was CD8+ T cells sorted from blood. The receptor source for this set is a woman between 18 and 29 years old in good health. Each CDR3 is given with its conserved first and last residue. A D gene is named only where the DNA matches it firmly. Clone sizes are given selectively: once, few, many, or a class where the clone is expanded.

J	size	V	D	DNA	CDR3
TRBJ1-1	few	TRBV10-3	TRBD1	TGTGCCATCAGTGAGTCGACAGGGAATGAAGCTTTCTTT	CAISESTGNEAFF
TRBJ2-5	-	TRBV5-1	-	TGCGCCAGCAGCTTTGTTTTGGGCGCAGGGAAAGAGACCCAGTACTTC	CASSFVLGAGKETQYF
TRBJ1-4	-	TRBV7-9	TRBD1	TGTGCCAGCAGCTTGGAGGACAGGGGATTAGATGAAAAACTGTTTTTT	CASSLEDRGLDEKLFF
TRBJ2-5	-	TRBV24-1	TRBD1	TGTGCCACCAGTGGTGGGACAGGGATGTACCAAGAGACCCAGTACTTC	CATSGGTGMYQETQYF
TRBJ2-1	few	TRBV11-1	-	TGTGCCAGCAGCTTAGCGCCCTTCCGGGAAACCATATACGTTGAGCAGTTCTTC	CASSLAPFRETIYVEQFF
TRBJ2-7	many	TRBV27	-	TGTGCCAGCAGATCGGGGACCAGGATCTACGAGCAGTACTTC	CASRSGTRIYEQYF
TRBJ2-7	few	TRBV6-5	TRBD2	TGTGCCAGCAGTTACCAAGAAGGACTAGCGGGGGACGAGCAGTACTTC	CASSYQEGLAGDEQYF
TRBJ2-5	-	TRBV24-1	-	TGTGCCACCAGTGATTTGGGGCGGGGTGGTGAGACCCAGTACTTC	CATSDLGRGGETQYF
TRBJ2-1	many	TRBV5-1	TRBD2	TGCGCCAGCGGGGGGACTACTCCATACAATGAGCAGTTCTTC	CASGGTTPYNEQFF
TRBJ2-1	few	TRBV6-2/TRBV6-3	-	TGTGCCAGCACGATAGGTGAAATTTACAATGAGCAGTTCTTC	CASTIGEIYNEQFF
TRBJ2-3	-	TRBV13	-	TGTGCCAGCAGCCCGAGGGCCTCAAGCACAGATACGCAGTATTTT	CASSPRASSTDTQYF
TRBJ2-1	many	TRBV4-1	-	TGCGCCTCCGCGGGAAATTCATACAATGAGCAGTTCTTC	CASAGNSYNEQFF
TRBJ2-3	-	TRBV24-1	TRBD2	TGTGCCACCAGTGATTTTGGGACTAGCGGGATATCGGATACGCAGTATTTT	CATSDFGTSGISDTQYF
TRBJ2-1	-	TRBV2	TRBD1	TGTGCCAGCAGTAAGGACAGGGGGGCCCTTCCGGACAATGAGCAGTTCTTC	CASSKDRGALPDNEQFF
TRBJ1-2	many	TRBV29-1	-	TGCAGCGTTGCTTCGATGGGGGCGGAAGGCTACACCTTC	CSVASMGAEGYTF
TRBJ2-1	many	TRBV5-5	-	TGTGCCAGCAGCCCTTGGAACAATGAGCAGTTCTTC	CASSPWNNEQFF
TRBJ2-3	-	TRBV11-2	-	TGTGCCAGCAGCCGGCCGGGCACAGATACGCAGTATTTT	CASSRPGTDTQYF
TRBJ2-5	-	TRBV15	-	TGTGCCACCTCCCACGACAACCAAGAGACCCAGTACTTC	CATSHDNQETQYF
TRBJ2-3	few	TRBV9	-	TGTGCCAGCAGCCCCCGAGAGGCAGATACGCAGTATTTT	CASSPREADTQYF
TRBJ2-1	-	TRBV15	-	TGTGCCACCAGCAGAGACAGAGGTTATGAGCAGTTCTTC	CATSRDRGYEQFF
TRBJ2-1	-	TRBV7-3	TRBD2	TGTGCCAGCAGCCCCGGGACTAGCGGGAGATACTACAATGAGCAGTTCTTC	CASSPGTSGRYYNEQFF
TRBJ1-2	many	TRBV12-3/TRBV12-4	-	TGTGCCAGCAGCAGCGCAGATGATGTCTATGGCTACACCTTC	CASSSADDVYGYTF